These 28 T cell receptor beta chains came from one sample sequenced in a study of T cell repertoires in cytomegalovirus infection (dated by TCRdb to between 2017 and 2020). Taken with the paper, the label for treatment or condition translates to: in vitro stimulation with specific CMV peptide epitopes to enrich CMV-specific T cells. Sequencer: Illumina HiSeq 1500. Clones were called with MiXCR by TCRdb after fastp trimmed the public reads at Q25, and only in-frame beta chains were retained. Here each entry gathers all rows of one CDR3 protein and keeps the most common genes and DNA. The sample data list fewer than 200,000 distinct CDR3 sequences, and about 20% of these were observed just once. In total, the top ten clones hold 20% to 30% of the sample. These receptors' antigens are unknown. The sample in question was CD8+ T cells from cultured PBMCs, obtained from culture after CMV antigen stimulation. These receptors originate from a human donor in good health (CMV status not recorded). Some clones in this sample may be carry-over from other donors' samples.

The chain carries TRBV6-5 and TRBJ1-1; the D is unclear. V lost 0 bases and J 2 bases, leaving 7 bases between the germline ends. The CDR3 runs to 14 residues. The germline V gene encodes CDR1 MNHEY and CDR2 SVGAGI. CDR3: CASSYSLSNTEAFF. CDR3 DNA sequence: TGTGCCAGCAGTTACTCGCTTTCTAACACTGAAGCTTTCTTT.

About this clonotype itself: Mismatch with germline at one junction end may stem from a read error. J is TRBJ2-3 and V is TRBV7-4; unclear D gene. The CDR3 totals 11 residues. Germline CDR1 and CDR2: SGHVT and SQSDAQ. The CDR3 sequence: CASRFTDTQYF. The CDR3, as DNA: TGTGCCAGCCGCTTCACAGATACGCAGTATTTT.

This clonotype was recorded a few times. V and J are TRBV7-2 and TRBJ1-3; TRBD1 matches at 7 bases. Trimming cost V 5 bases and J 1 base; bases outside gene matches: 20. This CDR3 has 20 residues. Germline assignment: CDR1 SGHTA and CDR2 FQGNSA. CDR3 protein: CASSPTTGTDPLRSGNTIYF. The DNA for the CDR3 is TGTGCCAGCAGCCCTACCACAGGGACAGATCCGCTGCGTTCTGGAAACACCATATATTTT.

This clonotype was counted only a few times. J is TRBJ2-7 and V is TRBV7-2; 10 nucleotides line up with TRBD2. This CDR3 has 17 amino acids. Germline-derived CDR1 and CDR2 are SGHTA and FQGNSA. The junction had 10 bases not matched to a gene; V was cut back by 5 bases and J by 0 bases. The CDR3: CASSDPTLAGDSYEQYF. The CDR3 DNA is TGTGCCAGCAGCGACCCTACGCTAGCGGGGGACTCCTACGAGCAGTACTTC.

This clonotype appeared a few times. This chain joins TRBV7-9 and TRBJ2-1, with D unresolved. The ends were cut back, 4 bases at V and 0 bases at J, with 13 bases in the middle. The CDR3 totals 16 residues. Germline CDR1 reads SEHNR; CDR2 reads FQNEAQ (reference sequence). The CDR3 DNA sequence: TGTGCCAGCAGCTCCCCCGGACCCAGCTCCTACAATGAGCAGTTCTTC. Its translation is CASSSPGPSSYNEQFF.

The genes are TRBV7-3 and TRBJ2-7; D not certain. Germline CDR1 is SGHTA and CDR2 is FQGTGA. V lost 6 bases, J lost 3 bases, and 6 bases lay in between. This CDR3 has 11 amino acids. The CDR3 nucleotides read TGTGCCAGCAGTCGGAACTACGAGCAGTACTTC. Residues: CASSRNYEQYF.

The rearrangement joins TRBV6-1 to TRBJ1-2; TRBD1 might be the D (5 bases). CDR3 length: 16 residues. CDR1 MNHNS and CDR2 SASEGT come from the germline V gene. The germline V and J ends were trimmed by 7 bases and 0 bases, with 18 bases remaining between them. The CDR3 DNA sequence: TGTGCCAGCACCTATGGGACGGCTTCAGCTAACTATGGCTACACCTTC. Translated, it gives CASTYGTASANYGYTF.

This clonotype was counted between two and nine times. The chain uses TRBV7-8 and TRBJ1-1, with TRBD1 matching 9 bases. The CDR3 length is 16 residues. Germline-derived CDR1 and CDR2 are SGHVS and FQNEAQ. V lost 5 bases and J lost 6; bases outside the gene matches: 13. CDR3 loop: CASSRGRDRDLPEAFF. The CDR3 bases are TGTGCCAGCAGCAGAGGCCGGGACAGGGATCTCCCTGAAGCTTTCTTT.

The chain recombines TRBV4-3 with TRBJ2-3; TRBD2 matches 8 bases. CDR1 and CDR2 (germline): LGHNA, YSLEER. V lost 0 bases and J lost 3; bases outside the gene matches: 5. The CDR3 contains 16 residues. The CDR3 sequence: CASSQDRGGATDTQYF. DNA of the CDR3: TGCGCCAGCAGCCAAGATCGGGGGGGGGCGACAGATACGCAGTATTTT.

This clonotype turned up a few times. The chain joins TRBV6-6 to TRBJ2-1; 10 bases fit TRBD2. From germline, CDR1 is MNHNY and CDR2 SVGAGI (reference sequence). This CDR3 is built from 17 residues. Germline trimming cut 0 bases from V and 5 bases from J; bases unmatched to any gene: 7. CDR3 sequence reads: CASSYSVSLAGDNEQFF. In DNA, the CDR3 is TGTGCCAGCAGTTACTCTGTGTCCCTAGCGGGGGACAATGAGCAGTTCTTC.

The CDR3: CASSLALLAGEETQYF. DNA of the CDR3: TGTGCCAGCAGCTTAGCCCTCCTAGCGGGGGAAGAGACCCAGTACTTC. The rearrangement links TRBV7-9 to TRBJ2-5, with 10 bases that match TRBD2. CDR1 and CDR2 from the germline V gene are SEHNR and FQNEAQ (reference sequence). The length of the CDR3 is 16 residues. V was clipped by 0 bases and J by 3 bases; unmatched bases: 4.

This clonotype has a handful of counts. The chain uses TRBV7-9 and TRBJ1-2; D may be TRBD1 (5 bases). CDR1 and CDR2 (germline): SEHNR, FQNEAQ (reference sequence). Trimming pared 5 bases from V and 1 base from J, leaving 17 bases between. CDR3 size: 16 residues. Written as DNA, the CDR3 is TGTGCCAGCAGCCCCCCCCAGTGGGGGGTTAACTATGGCTACACCTTC. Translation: CASSPPQWGVNYGYTF.

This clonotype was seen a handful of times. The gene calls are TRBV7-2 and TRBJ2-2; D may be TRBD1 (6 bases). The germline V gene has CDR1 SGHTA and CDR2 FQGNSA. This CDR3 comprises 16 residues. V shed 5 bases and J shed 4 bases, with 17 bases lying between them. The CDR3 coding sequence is TGTGCCAGCAGCCTAAAACGACCGACAGGCACCGGGGAGCTGTTTTTT. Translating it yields CASSLKRPTGTGELFF.

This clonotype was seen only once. CDR3 sequence: CASGQGGWTEAFF. CDR3 in DNA: TGTGCCAGCGGACAGGGAGGATGGACTGAAGCTTTCTTT. The chain combines TRBV27 with TRBJ1-1; 8 positions match TRBD1. The CDR3 spans 13 residues. V trimming: 8 bases; J trimming: 5 bases; junction bases outside the gene matches: 7. From germline, CDR1 is MNHEY and CDR2 SMNVEV (reference sequence).

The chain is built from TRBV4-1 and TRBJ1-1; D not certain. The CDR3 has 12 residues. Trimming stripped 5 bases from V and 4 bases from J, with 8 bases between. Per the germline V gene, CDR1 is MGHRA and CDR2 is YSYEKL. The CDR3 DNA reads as TGCGCCAGCAGCTTCGAAGGCACTGAAGCTTTCTTT. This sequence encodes CASSFEGTEAFF.

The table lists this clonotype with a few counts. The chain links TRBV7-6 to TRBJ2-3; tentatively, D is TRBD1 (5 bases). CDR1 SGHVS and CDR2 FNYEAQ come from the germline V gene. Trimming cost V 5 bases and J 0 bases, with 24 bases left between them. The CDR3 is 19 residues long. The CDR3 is CASSKSTQDIFSSTDTQYF. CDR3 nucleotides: TGTGCCAGCAGCAAAAGCACTCAGGACATTTTCTCGAGCACAGATACGCAGTATTTT.

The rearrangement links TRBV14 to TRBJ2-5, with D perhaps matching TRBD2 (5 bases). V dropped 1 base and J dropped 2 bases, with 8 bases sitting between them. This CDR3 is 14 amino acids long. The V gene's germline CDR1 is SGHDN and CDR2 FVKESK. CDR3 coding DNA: TGTGCCAGCAGCCAAGTCGGGGATCAAGAGACCCAGTACTTC. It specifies CASSQVGDQETQYF.

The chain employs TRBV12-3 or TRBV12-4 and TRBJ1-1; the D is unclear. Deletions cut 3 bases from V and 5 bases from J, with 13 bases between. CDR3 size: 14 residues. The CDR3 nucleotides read TGTGCCAGCAGTTTTAGCACAGCGGTTACTGAAGCTTTCTTT. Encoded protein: CASSFSTAVTEAFF.

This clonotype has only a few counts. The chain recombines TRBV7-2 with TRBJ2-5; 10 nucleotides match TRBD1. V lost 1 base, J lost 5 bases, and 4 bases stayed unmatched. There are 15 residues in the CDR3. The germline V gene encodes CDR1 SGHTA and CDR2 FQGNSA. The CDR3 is CASSLGTGGPETQYF. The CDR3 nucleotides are TGTGCCAGCAGCTTAGGGACAGGGGGTCCGGAGACCCAGTACTTC.

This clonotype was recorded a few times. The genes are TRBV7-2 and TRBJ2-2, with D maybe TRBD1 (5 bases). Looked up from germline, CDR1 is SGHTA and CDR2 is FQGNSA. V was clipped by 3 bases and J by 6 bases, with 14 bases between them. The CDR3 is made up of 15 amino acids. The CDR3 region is CASSFGRVEAGELFF. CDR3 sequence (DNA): TGTGCCAGCAGCTTTGGCAGGGTAGAAGCCGGGGAGCTGTTTTTT. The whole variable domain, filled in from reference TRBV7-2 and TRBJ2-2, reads GAGVSQSPSNKVTEKGKDVELRCDPISGHTALYWYRQSLGQGLEFLIYFQGNSAPDKSGLPSDRFSAERTGGSVSTLTIQRTQQEDSAVYLCASSFGRVEAGELFFGEGSRLTVL.

The CDR3 sequence: CASSYIPGSSRPEQFF. The CDR3 coding sequence is TGTGCCAGCAGTTACATACCGGGCTCCTCTCGTCCTGAGCAGTTCTTC. The chain links TRBV6-2 or TRBV6-3 to TRBJ2-1; unclear D gene. Germline CDR1 reads MNHEY; CDR2 reads SVGEGT. There are 16 residues in the CDR3. Trimming cost V 2 bases and J 9 bases, with 20 bases left between them.

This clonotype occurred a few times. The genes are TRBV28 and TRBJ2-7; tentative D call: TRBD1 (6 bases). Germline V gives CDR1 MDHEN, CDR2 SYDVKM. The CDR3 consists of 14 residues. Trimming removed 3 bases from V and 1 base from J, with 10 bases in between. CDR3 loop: CASSFRGQSYEQYF. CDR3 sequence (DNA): TGTGCCAGCAGTTTCCGCGGACAGTCCTACGAGCAGTACTTC.

CDR3 sequence (DNA): TGTGCCAGCAGCTTGAAAAGTCGGGAGTTTAGCGGGGATACGCAGTATTTT. Protein sequence: CASSLKSREFSGDTQYF. The chain couples TRBV7-6 to TRBJ2-3; 7 bases are shared with TRBD2. The CDR3 sequence is 17 residues long. V was pared by 3 bases and J by 6 bases, with 15 bases of the junction left unmatched. Germline V gene data show CDR1 as SGHVS and CDR2 as FNYEAQ.

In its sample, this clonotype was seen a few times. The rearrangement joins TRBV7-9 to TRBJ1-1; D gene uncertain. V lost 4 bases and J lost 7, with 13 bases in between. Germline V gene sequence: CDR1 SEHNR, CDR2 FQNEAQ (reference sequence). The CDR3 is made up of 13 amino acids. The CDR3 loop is CASSSGLPLEAFF. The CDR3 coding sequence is TGTGCCAGCAGCTCCGGACTCCCACTTGAAGCTTTCTTT.

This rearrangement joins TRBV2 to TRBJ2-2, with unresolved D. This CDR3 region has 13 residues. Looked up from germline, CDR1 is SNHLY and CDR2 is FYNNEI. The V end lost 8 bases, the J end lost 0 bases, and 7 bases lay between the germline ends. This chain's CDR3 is CASGGANTGELFF. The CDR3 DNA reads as TGTGCCAGCGGCGGTGCGAACACCGGGGAGCTGTTTTTT.

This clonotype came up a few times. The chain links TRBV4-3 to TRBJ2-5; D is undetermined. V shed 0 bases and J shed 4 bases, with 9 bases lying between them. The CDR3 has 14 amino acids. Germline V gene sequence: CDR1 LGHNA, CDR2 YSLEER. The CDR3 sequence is CASSQDGSPETQYF. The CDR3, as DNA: TGCGCCAGCAGCCAAGATGGCAGCCCAGAGACCCAGTACTTC.

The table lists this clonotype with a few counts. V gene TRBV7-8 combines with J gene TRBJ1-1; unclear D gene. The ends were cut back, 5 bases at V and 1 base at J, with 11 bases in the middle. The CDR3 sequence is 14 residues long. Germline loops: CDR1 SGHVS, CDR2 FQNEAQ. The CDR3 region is CASSPFGRNTEAFF. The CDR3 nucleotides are TGTGCCAGCAGCCCCTTCGGCAGGAACACTGAAGCTTTCTTT.

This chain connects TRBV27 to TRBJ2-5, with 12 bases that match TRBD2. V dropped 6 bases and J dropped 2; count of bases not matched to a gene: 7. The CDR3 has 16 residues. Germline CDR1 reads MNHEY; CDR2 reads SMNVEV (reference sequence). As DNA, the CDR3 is TGTGCCAGCAGAGGAGGACTAGCGGGGAGACAAGAGACCCAGTACTTC. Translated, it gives CASRGGLAGRQETQYF.